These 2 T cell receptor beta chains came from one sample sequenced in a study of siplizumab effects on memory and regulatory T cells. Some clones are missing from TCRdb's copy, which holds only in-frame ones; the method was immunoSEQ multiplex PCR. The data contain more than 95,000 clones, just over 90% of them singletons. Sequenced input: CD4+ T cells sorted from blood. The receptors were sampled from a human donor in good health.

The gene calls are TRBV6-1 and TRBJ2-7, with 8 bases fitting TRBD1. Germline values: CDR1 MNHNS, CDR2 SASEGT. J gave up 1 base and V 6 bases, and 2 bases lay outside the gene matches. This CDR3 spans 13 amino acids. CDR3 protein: CASRGQASYEQYF. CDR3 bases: TGTGCCAGCAGGGGACAGGCTTCCTACGAGCAGTACTTC.

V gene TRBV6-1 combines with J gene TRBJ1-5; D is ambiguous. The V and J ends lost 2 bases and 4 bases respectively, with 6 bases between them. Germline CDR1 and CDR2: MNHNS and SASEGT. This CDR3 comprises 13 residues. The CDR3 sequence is CASSEQGNQPQHF. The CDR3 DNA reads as TGTGCCAGCAGTGAACAAGGGAATCAGCCCCAGCATTTT.